These T cell receptor beta chains were read from a single sample in a study of CD8 T cells in ankylosing spondylitis. TCRdb re-called the 5' RACE reads with MiXCR, one entry per CDR3 protein. The sample lists approximately 300,000 distinct CDR3 sequences, roughly 20% occurring once. The specimen was blood, either unsorted or a sorted T cell fraction (not recorded which). Every receptor here comes from a female donor with ankylosing spondylitis or in good health (not recorded which). Each CDR3 is given with its conserved first and last residue. Each record gives: D gene, J gene, V gene, clone size, CDR3 DNA, CDR3 protein. A D gene is named only where the DNA matches it firmly. Not every row has a clone size; where given, it reads once, few, many or a size class.

TRBD1 | TRBJ2-1 | TRBV19 | - | TGTGCCAGTAGTGCCCGGGACAGGGATGTGGATGAGCAGTTCTTC | CASSARDRDVDEQFF
- | TRBJ2-2 | TRBV9 | - | TGTGCCAGCAGCCCCTTGACGGGAGCTACCACCGGGGAGCTGTTTTTT | CASSPLTGATTGELFF
- | TRBJ2-3 | TRBV14 | once | TGTGCCAGCAGCCAAGACGGGGGATCTAGCACAGATACGCAGTATTTT | CASSQDGGSSTDTQYF
TRBD1 | TRBJ2-5 | TRBV5-1 | - | TGCGCCAGCAGCTTGGCCAAGACAGGGGTTGGAGAGACCCAGTACTTC | CASSLAKTGVGETQYF
TRBD1 | TRBJ2-7 | TRBV11-2 | - | TGTGCCAGCAGCCAGACAGGGTCCGGCTACGAGCAGTACTTC | CASSQTGSGYEQYF
- | TRBJ2-5 | TRBV19 | few | TGTGCCAGTAGCAGGACTCCCAGCCAAGAGACCCAGTACTTC | CASSRTPSQETQYF
- | TRBJ2-7 | TRBV20-1 | - | TGCAGTGCTAGAGATATCCCGGGGCTTCAGAGCGAGCAGTACTTC | CSARDIPGLQSEQYF
- | TRBJ1-1 | TRBV4-3 | - | TGCGCCAGCAGCAGGGGCAGTAACACTGAAGCTTTCTTT | CASSRGSNTEAFF
- | TRBJ2-5 | TRBV20-1 | - | TGCAGTGCTCTGTCCGAGTTGGGGACCCAGTACTTC | CSALSELGTQYF
TRBD2 | TRBJ2-7 | TRBV29-1 | - | TGCAGCGCCGCCCTTCCGGGAGGGACCTACGAGCAGTACTTC | CSAALPGGTYEQYF